These 24 T cell receptor beta chains share one sample of origin, sequenced in a study of early T cells in non-severe SARS-CoV-2 infection. Via MiXCR, TCRdb re-called the 5' RACE reads, giving one row per CDR3 protein. Of nearly 45,000 distinct CDR3 sequences detected, around 10% appear once; the ten largest clones hold about a fifth. Sequenced input: whole blood. These TCRs come from an adult who was a healthcare worker with PCR-confirmed SARS-CoV-2 infection or an uninfected control (not recorded which).

The CDR3 protein is CASSLGPSTDTQYF. In DNA, the CDR3 is TGTGCCAGCAGCTTGGGGCCGAGCACAGATACGCAGTATTTT. V and J are TRBV5-5 and TRBJ2-3; D gene ambiguous. CDR3 length: 14 residues. V lost 0 bases and J 0 bases, leaving 5 bases between the germline ends. Germline V lookup: CDR1 SGHKS, CDR2 YYEKEE (reference sequence).

This clonotype has only a few counts. J is TRBJ2-3 and V is TRBV3-1, with TRBD1 identical over 9 bases. The germline CDR1 and CDR2 sequences are LGHDT and YNNKEL (reference sequence). This CDR3 spans 17 amino acids. The J segment lost 6 bases and the V segment lost 1 base, leaving 11 bases of the junction unmatched. The CDR3 DNA sequence: TGTGCCAGCAGCCAAGCAATTGGGGGGACAGGGCCTGATACGCAGTATTTT. This gives the protein CASSQAIGGTGPDTQYF.

In this sample, this clonotype turned up many times. The chain joins TRBV18 to TRBJ1-5; the D is unclear. The CDR3 is 14 residues long. Trimming pared 5 bases from V and 4 bases from J, leaving 12 bases between. CDR1 is KGHSH and CDR2 is LQKENI in the germline V gene. CDR3: CASSATQENQPQHF. The DNA of the CDR3 is TGTGCCAGCTCAGCCACCCAAGAGAATCAGCCCCAGCATTTT.

This clonotype has at least ten counts. Written as DNA, the CDR3 is TGTGCCAGCAGTGGACCGGGTCGGCTAGGCTACACCTTC. The encoded protein is CASSGPGRLGYTF. The chain has TRBV6-5 and TRBJ1-2; D uncertain. Per germline, CDR1 MNHEY and CDR2 SVGAGI. There are 13 residues in the CDR3. The V gene lost 5 bases and the J gene lost 8 bases, with 15 bases spanning the gap.

The sample holds many counts of this clonotype. The chain uses TRBV7-2 and TRBJ2-7, with a weak D call TRBD1 (5 bases). Per germline, CDR1 SGHTA and CDR2 FQGNSA. The CDR3 consists of 15 residues. Trimming cost V 3 bases and J 4 bases, with 16 bases left between them. In DNA form, the CDR3 reads TGTGCCAGCAGCTTGGTTGGGGCCAGCCAATACGAGCAGTACTTC. Translation: CASSLVGASQYEQYF.

This clonotype was counted only a few times. The chain couples TRBV24-1 to TRBJ1-1; unclear D gene. The V end lost 6 bases, the J end lost 1 base, and 8 bases lay between the germline ends. The CDR3 totals 13 residues. Germline CDR1 reads KGHDR; CDR2 reads SFDVKD. CDR3 in amino acids: CATSRDTNTEAFF. The CDR3 DNA sequence: TGTGCCACCAGTCGAGACACGAACACTGAAGCTTTCTTT.

The chain combines TRBV28 with TRBJ1-6; 11 bases map to TRBD1. Germline V gene lookup returns CDR1 MDHEN and CDR2 SYDVKM. The junction had 4 bases not matched to a gene; V was cut back by 6 bases and J by 6 bases. The CDR3 is 15 residues long. The CDR3 loop reads CASSLGQGANSPLHF. The CDR3 DNA reads TGTGCCAGCAGCCTTGGACAGGGGGCTAATTCACCCCTCCACTTT.

This clonotype has a count of ten or more. This chain links TRBV9 with TRBJ1-6; D gene ambiguous. Germline V lookup: CDR1 SGDLS, CDR2 YYNGEE. This CDR3 region has 14 residues. Trimming shortened V by 0 bases and J by 9 bases, and 10 bases separated the two germline ends. CDR3 nucleotides: TGTGCCAGCAGCGTAGATGCGGGAGGTTCACCCCTCCACTTT. Its translation: CASSVDAGGSPLHF. The whole variable domain, remainder taken from reference TRBV9 and TRBJ1-6, is DSGVTQTPKHLITATGQRVTLRCSPRSGDLSVYWYQQSLDQGLQFLIQYYNGEERAKGNILERFSAQQFPDLHSELNLSSLELGDSALYFCASSVDAGGSPLHFGNGTRLTVT.

The rearrangement uses TRBV7-2 and TRBJ1-6; D is undetermined. V shed 1 base and J shed 8 bases, with 9 bases lying between them. CDR1 is SGHTA, CDR2 FQGNSA, per germline. CDR3 length: 14 residues. This chain's CDR3 is CASSLGNWDSPLHF. CDR3 in DNA: TGTGCCAGCAGCTTAGGGAATTGGGATTCACCCCTCCACTTT.

This clonotype was observed many times. The chain combines TRBV11-2 with TRBJ1-2, with D tentatively TRBD1 (5 bases). Between the trimmed V and J ends, which lost 4 bases and 2 bases, there was a span of 14 bases. The CDR3 has 15 residues. Germline assignment: CDR1 SGHAT and CDR2 FQNNGV. CDR3 in amino acids: CASSSFMGRNYGYTF. As DNA, the CDR3 is TGTGCCAGCAGCTCTTTCATGGGGCGGAACTATGGCTACACCTTC.

This clonotype was picked up many times. The rearrangement uses TRBV6-2 or TRBV6-3 and TRBJ2-7; 13 bases line up with TRBD2. Unmatched junction bases numbered 5, after V lost 7 bases and J lost 5 bases. The germline gives CDR1 MNHEY, CDR2 SVGEGT. The CDR3 runs to 14 residues. In DNA form, the CDR3 reads TGTGCCAGCAAAGGACTAGCGGGAGTCCACGAGCAGTACTTC. Its translation is CASKGLAGVHEQYF.

The chain carries TRBV6-1 and TRBJ1-5, with D unresolved. Germline V CDR1 and CDR2: MNHNS, SASEGT. V shed 2 bases and J shed 0 bases, with 2 bases lying between them. CDR3 length: 13 amino acids. The CDR3: CASSELSNQPQHF. The CDR3 DNA reads as TGTGCCAGCAGTGAACTTAGCAATCAGCCCCAGCATTTT.

In its sample, this clonotype was seen a few times. The chain is built from TRBV29-1 and TRBJ2-5; a possible D gene is TRBD2 (7 bases). V dropped 7 bases and J dropped 5 bases, with 20 bases sitting between them. This CDR3 spans 14 amino acids. Germline V gene data show CDR1 as SQVTM and CDR2 as ANQGSEA. The DNA for the CDR3 is TGCAGCGCCCTACAGGGAGGGCGATCGGAGACCCAGTACTTC. The encoded protein is CSALQGGRSETQYF. The full variable domain, rest sourced from reference TRBV29-1 and TRBJ2-5, is SAVISQKPSRDICQRGTSLTIQCQVDSQVTMMFWYRQQPGQSLTLIATANQGSEATYESGFVIDKFPISRPNLTFSTLTVSNMSPEDSSIYLCSALQGGRSETQYFGPGTRLLVL.

CDR3 residues: CASSLPYNEQFF. The CDR3 DNA follows: TGTGCCAGCAGCTTACCCTACAATGAGCAGTTCTTC. V gene TRBV11-2 combines with J gene TRBJ2-1; D is ambiguous. The germline gives CDR1 SGHAT, CDR2 FQNNGV. V was trimmed by 2 bases and J by 2 bases, leaving 1 base between them. CDR3 size: 12 residues.

At least ten counts were recorded for this clonotype. The germline gene is not matched at one end of the junction; a read error may be the cause. V gene TRBV6-2 or TRBV6-3 combines with J gene TRBJ2-7; D call uncertain. The CDR3 length is 13 residues. Germline values: CDR1 MNHEY, CDR2 SVGEGT. The CDR3 region has the DNA TGTGCCAGCAGTCACTCAGCGAACTACGAGCAGTACTTC. It is translated as CASSHSANYEQYF.

This clonotype has only a few counts. CDR3 DNA: TGTGCCAGCAGCCGGTCAGGGGGCCACAATCAGCCCCAGCATTTT. The encoded protein is CASSRSGGHNQPQHF. The chain uses TRBV7-9 and TRBJ1-5, with 8 positions matching TRBD1. CDR3 size: 15 residues. Germline CDR1 and CDR2: SEHNR and FQNEAQ (reference sequence). V was pared by 5 bases and J by 3 bases, with 6 bases of the junction left unmatched.

CDR3: CSASLAGRNEQFF. The CDR3 DNA reads as TGCAGTGCTAGCCTAGCGGGAAGGAATGAGCAGTTCTTC. The gene calls are TRBV20-1 and TRBJ2-1; 9 nucleotides match TRBD2. The germline V gene encodes CDR1 DFQATT and CDR2 SNEGSKA (reference sequence). The V segment lost 3 bases and the J segment 7 bases; nucleotides outside the gene matches: 4. The CDR3 loop spans 13 amino acids.

Many counts were recorded for this clonotype. The CDR3 reads CASSHRGSSTDTQYF. The CDR3 DNA is TGTGCCAGCAGCCACAGGGGTTCTAGCACAGATACGCAGTATTTT. V and J are TRBV7-6 and TRBJ2-3; 7 bases line up with TRBD1. The CDR3 consists of 15 residues. Losses at the gene ends were 5 bases for V and 0 bases for J; bases not matched to a gene: 5. CDR1 is SGHVS and CDR2 is FNYEAQ in the germline V gene.

The chain carries TRBV7-6 and TRBJ2-7; tentatively, D is TRBD2 (6 bases). V shed 5 bases and J shed 6 bases, with 17 bases lying between them. The CDR3 extends over 14 amino acids. Per germline, CDR1 SGHVS and CDR2 FNYEAQ. The CDR3 sequence is CASSPVGGSSEQYF. CDR3 nucleotide sequence: TGTGCCAGCAGCCCGGTGGGGGGAAGCTCCGAGCAGTACTTC.

This clonotype was seen at least ten times. The chain links TRBV5-1 to TRBJ2-1; D is unresolved. Germline CDR1 reads SGHRS; CDR2 reads YFSETQ. The V end lost 1 base, the J end lost 2 bases, and 10 bases lay between the germline ends. The CDR3 has 15 amino acids. The CDR3 sequence: CASSLTPAPYNEQFF. The CDR3 DNA is TGCGCCAGCAGCTTGACACCAGCCCCCTACAATGAGCAGTTCTTC.

Many counts were recorded for this clonotype. The chain uses TRBV24-1 and TRBJ2-1, with no clear D. The CDR3 contains 13 residues. The V end was cut by 2 bases, the J end by 5 bases, with 6 bases between. Germline V gene data show CDR1 as KGHDR and CDR2 as SFDVKD. CDR3 coding DNA: TGTGCCACCAGTGATTACGTTGACAATGAGCAGTTCTTC. Residues: CATSDYVDNEQFF.

This clonotype was counted many times. The genes are TRBV10-3 and TRBJ2-3; tentative D call: TRBD1 (5 bases). CDR1 and CDR2 from the germline V gene are ENHRY and SYGVKD. The V end was cut by 4 bases, the J end by 6 bases, with 17 bases between. CDR3 length: 15 residues. CDR3 nucleotide sequence: TGTGCCATCAGTGCGTTCCCGCAGGGTCCCGATACGCAGTATTTT. Protein product: CAISAFPQGPDTQYF.

V usage is TRBV18 and J usage is TRBJ1-2, with TRBD1 as a possible D gene (5 bases). The CDR3 sequence is 15 residues long. V lost 4 bases, J lost 4 bases, and 16 bases lay in between. Looked up from germline, CDR1 is KGHSH and CDR2 is LQKENI. The CDR3, as DNA: TGTGCCAGCTCACAAGACTGGGGGAGTGTCTATGGCTACACCTTC. The encoded protein is CASSQDWGSVYGYTF.

V and J are TRBV28 and TRBJ2-3; TRBD1 aligns across 9 bases. The CDR3 extends over 15 amino acids. Germline V gives CDR1 MDHEN, CDR2 SYDVKM. V dropped 7 bases and J dropped 6; count of bases not matched to a gene: 11. CDR3 residues: CASTGRTGAVDTQYF. CDR3 in DNA: TGTGCCAGCACAGGACGGACAGGGGCAGTGGATACGCAGTATTTT.